This T cell receptor (beta chain) was captured by sequencing in a study of cytomegalovirus exposure and HLA in healthy donors. The wider study: Around 180 million T cells yielded more than 90 million unique TCR beta sequences, as an earlier analysis found. Broader study findings: In a later analysis, TCR beta V- and J-gene trimming showed a link to a missense DCLRE1C variant. The productive fraction for most TCR beta V segments was about 87% or about 30% in an earlier analysis.

Both 60 Vbeta primers and 13 Jbeta primers went into the PCR. Repertoires were generated with immunoSEQ multiplex PCR, while TCRdb's copy carries only in-frame clones and drops some. The sample has about 94,000 clones, around 69% seen once; the top ten hold 3.9%. As regards this clone: What it binds is not known.

The CDR3 spans 11 residues. Germline CDR1 reads LNHDA; CDR2 reads SQIVND (reference sequence). V was trimmed by 5 bases and J by 7 bases, leaving 8 bases between them. The sample comprised PBMCs. The V and J genes are TRBV19 and TRBJ1-1, with a possible D match to TRBD1 (5 bases). The clonotype comes from a man aged 25-45 years in good health and CMV-seronegative. The CDR3 is CASSLQVEAFF. In DNA form, the CDR3 reads TGTGCCAGTAGTTTACAGGTTGAAGCTTTCTTT. Full variable domain (rest looked up from reference TRBV19 and TRBJ1-1): DGGITQSPKYLFRKEGQNVTLSCEQNLNHDAMYWYRQDPGQGLRLIYYSQIVNDFQKGDIAEGYSVSREKKESFPLTVTSAQKNPTAFYLCASSLQVEAFFGQGTRLTVV.